The 14 T cell receptor beta chains below were found in one sample sequenced in a study of breast tumors, draining lymph nodes, adjacent tissues. Samples came from axillary lymph nodes draining the breast cancer. TCRdb called the multiplex PCR reads again in MiXCR, with one record for every CDR3 protein. The sample yields some 250,000 distinct CDR3 sequences, less than 40% seen once. Sequenced sample: axillary lymph node tissue. Receptors were obtained from a female donor with breast cancer. Some clones in this sample may be carry-over from other donors' samples.

About this clonotype itself: As the CDR3 is not closed by the conserved phenylalanine or tryptophan, this likely results from a read error. Because the CDR3's place on the DNA is in doubt, the DNA is left out and the CDR3 is given as listed by TCRdb. The genes are TRBV30 and TRBJ1-6. The length of the CDR3 is 12 amino acids, counting both ends. CDR1 and CDR2 from the germline V gene are GTSNPN and SVGIG (reference sequence). The chain's CDR3 is CAWSGRETPQHY.

This clonotype was seen many times. The rearrangement uses TRBV7-9 and TRBJ1-1; 8 bases match TRBD1. Germline V CDR1 and CDR2: SEHNR, FQNEAQ (reference sequence). This CDR3 contains 15 residues. Germline trimming cut 2 bases from V and 4 bases from J; bases unmatched to any gene: 6. This chain's CDR3 is CASSLWTGTGTEAFF. Written as DNA, the CDR3 is TGTGCCAGCAGCTTATGGACAGGGACGGGCACTGAAGCTTTCTTT.

The rearrangement uses TRBV14 and TRBJ2-7, with TRBD1 matching over 9 bases. With V trimmed by 4 bases and J by 0 bases, 25 bases remained unmatched. The CDR3 contains 22 residues. The germline CDR1 and CDR2 sequences are SGHDN and FVKESK. The CDR3 region has the DNA TGTGCCAGCAGCCTCGTGGGCATGCCCGGACAGGGGATAGTACCCTCCTCCTACGAGCAGTACTTC. Its protein product is CASSLVGMPGQGIVPSSYEQYF. The entire variable domain, with the rest obtained from reference TRBV14 and TRBJ2-7, is as follows: EAGVTQFPSHSVIEKGQTVTLRCDPISGHDNLYWYRRVMGKEIKFLLHFVKESKQDESGMPNNRFLAERTGGTYSTLKVQPAELEDSGVYFCASSLVGMPGQGIVPSSYEQYFGPGTRLTVT.

This clonotype came up a few times. The chain joins TRBV29-1 to TRBJ2-5; 9 bases line up with TRBD1. The CDR3 is 14 residues long. After removal of 3 bases from V and 4 bases from J, the junction contained 6 bases not matched to a gene. Germline CDR1 reads SQVTM; CDR2 reads ANQGSEA. The CDR3 sequence is CSVDWGQGIETQYF. The DNA of the CDR3 is TGCAGCGTTGATTGGGGACAGGGCATAGAGACCCAGTACTTC. The full variable domain, in which reference TRBV29-1 and TRBJ2-5 provide the parts outside the CDR3, is SAVISQKPSRDICQRGTSLTIQCQVDSQVTMMFWYRQQPGQSLTLIATANQGSEATYESGFVIDKFPISRPNLTFSTLTVSNMSPEDSSIYLCSVDWGQGIETQYFGPGTRLLVL.

The chain combines TRBV20-1 with TRBJ1-1; a possible D gene is TRBD1 (5 bases). The V end was cut by 2 bases, the J end by 3 bases, with 10 bases between. Per germline, CDR1 DFQATT and CDR2 SNEGSKA (reference sequence). This CDR3 region has 13 residues. The DNA for the CDR3 is TGCAGTGCTAGAAAAGGAGGGGACACTGAAGCTTTCTTT. It codes for CSARKGGDTEAFF.

This clonotype was found many times. The V call is TRBV3-1, the J call TRBJ2-3; 7 bases are shared with TRBD2. CDR3 length: 14 amino acids. Trimming cost V 8 bases and J 0 bases; bases outside gene matches: 5. Germline V CDR1 and CDR2: LGHDT, YNNKEL (reference sequence). CDR3 nucleotide sequence: TGTGCCAGCTCCAGCGGGGATAGCACAGATACGCAGTATTTT. Translation: CASSSGDSTDTQYF.

The sample holds many counts of this clonotype. The rearrangement links TRBV11-1 to TRBJ2-1; 14 positions agree with TRBD2. Germline V gene data show CDR1 as SGHAT and CDR2 as FQDESV (reference sequence). This CDR3 contains 19 residues. J was trimmed by 8 bases and V by 0 bases; bases with no gene match: 12. The CDR3 DNA follows: TGTGCCAGCAGCTTAGCCCTGGGACTAGCGGGAGAACAGCGGGATGAGCAGTTCTTC. Amino acids: CASSLALGLAGEQRDEQFF.

A few counts support this clonotype. The chain links TRBV15 to TRBJ1-1; D is unresolved. Germline V gene lookup returns CDR1 LNHNV and CDR2 YYDKDF (reference sequence). Trimming cost V 0 bases and J 3 bases, with 8 bases left between them. This CDR3 region has 14 residues. DNA of the CDR3: TGTGCCACCAGCAGAGATCCGGGGTACACTGAAGCTTTCTTT. Its protein product is CATSRDPGYTEAFF.

This clonotype was recorded many times. Here the CDR3 DNA reads TGTGCCAGCAGTGAAGTGCGGGGGATTAGGTCACCCCTCCACTTT. Protein: CASSEVRGIRSPLHF. The chain employs TRBV6-1 and TRBJ1-6; maybe TRBD1 (5 bases). CDR1 and CDR2 (germline): MNHNS, SASEGT. Trimming stripped 1 base from V and 10 bases from J, with 14 bases between. This CDR3 has 15 amino acids.

For this clonotype: Just one base apart from a much larger clone, this may be a read error. This chain uses TRBV20-1 with TRBJ2-1; TRBD2 matches at 8 bases. CDR3 size: 13 residues. Germline CDR1 and CDR2: DFQATT and SNEGSKA (reference sequence). The CDR3 spells CSASGGAFNAQFF. The CDR3, as DNA: TGCAGTGCTAGCGGGGGGGCTTTTAATGCGCAGTTCTTC.

This clonotype was counted at least ten times. This rearrangement joins TRBV7-9 to TRBJ1-2; possibly TRBD1 for D (5 bases). From germline, CDR1 is SEHNR and CDR2 FQNEAQ (reference sequence). The CDR3 is made up of 15 amino acids. V lost 5 bases and J lost 4, with 17 bases in between. In DNA form, the CDR3 reads TGTGCCAGCAGCGCCTCAACGGCGGGGGTCTATGGCTACACCTTC. Its protein product is CASSASTAGVYGYTF.

This clonotype was observed once. V gene TRBV19 combines with J gene TRBJ2-1; 11 nucleotides agree with TRBD2. The CDR3 is 19 amino acids. The germline gives CDR1 LNHDA, CDR2 SQIVND (reference sequence). The V segment lost 2 bases and the J segment 7 bases; nucleotides outside the gene matches: 16. CDR3 in amino acids: CASSISWGSGRARENEQFF. The CDR3 coding sequence is TGTGCCAGTAGTATAAGTTGGGGTAGCGGGAGGGCCCGGGAAAATGAGCAGTTCTTC.

This chain links TRBV7-9 with TRBJ2-1; 13 bases align to TRBD2. The CDR3 has 19 residues. From germline, CDR1 is SEHNR and CDR2 FQNEAQ (reference sequence). J was trimmed by 0 bases and V by 3 bases; bases with no gene match: 8. Written as DNA, the CDR3 is TGTGCCAGCAGCTTTAAGACTAGCGGGGGGTACCGCTCCTACAATGAGCAGTTCTTC. Translation: CASSFKTSGGYRSYNEQFF. Based on the CDR3 plus reference TRBV7-9 and TRBJ2-1, the full variable domain is DTGVSQNPRHKITKRGQNVTFRCDPISEHNRLYWYRQTLGQGPEFLTYFQNEAQLEKSRLLSDRFSAERPKGSFSTLEIQRTEQGDSAMYLCASSFKTSGGYRSYNEQFFGPGTRLTVL.

J is TRBJ1-6 and V is TRBV6-5, with D perhaps matching TRBD1 (6 bases). This CDR3 has 17 residues. Germline V gene sequence: CDR1 MNHEY, CDR2 SVGAGI. V lost 5 bases and J 9 bases, leaving 23 bases between the germline ends. The CDR3 sequence: CASSHTSGGAGTSPLHF. CDR3 sequence (DNA): TGTGCCAGCAGTCACACTAGCGGGGGGGCGGGCACTTCACCCCTCCACTTT.